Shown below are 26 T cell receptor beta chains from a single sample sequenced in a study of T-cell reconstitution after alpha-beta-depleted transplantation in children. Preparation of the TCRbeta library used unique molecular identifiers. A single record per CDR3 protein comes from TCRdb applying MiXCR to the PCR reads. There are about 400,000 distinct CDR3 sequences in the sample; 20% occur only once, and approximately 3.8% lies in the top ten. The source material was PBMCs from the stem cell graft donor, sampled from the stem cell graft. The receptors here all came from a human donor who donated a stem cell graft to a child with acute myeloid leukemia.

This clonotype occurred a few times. CDR3 region: CASSLRTVMNTEAFF. The CDR3 nucleotides are TGTGCCAGCAGCCTGAGGACGGTTATGAACACTGAAGCTTTCTTT. The chain employs TRBV7-2 and TRBJ1-1; the D is unclear. Germline lookup yields CDR1 SGHTA and CDR2 FQGNSA. This CDR3 comprises 15 residues. V dropped 5 bases and J dropped 0 bases, with 13 bases sitting between them.

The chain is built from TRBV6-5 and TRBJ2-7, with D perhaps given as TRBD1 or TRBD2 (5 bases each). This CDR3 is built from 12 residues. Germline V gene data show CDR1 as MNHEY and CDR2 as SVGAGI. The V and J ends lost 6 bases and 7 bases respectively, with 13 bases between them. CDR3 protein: CASRLGTGEQYF. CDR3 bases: TGTGCCAGCAGGCTGGGGACGGGGGAGCAGTACTTC.

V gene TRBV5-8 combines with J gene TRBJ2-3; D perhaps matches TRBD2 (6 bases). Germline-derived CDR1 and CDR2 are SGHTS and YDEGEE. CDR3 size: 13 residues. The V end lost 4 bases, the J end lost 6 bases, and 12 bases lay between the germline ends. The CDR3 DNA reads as TGTGCCAGCAGCCTGAAAGGGAGGGATACGCAGTATTTT. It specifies CASSLKGRDTQYF.

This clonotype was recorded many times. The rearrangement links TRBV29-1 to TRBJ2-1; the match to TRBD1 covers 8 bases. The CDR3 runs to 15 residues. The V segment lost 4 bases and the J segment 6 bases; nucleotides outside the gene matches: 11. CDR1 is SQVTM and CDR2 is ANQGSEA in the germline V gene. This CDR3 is CSVAGGEGFSNEQFF. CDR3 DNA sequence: TGCAGCGTTGCAGGGGGCGAGGGGTTTTCCAATGAGCAGTTCTTC.

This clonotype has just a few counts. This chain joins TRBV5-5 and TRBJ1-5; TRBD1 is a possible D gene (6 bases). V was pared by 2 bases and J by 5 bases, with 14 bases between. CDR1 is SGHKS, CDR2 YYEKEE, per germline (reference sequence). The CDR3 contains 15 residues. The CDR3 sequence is CASSFLIQGDQPQHF. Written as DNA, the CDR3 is TGTGCCAGCAGCTTCCTCATACAGGGTGATCAGCCCCAGCATTTT.

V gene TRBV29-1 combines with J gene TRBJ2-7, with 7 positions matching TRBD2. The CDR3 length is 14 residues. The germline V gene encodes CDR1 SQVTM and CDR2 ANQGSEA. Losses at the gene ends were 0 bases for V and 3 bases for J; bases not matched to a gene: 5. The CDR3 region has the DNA TGCAGCGTTGAAGATGGTGGGGGGGGCTACGAGCAGTACTTC. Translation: CSVEDGGGGYEQYF.

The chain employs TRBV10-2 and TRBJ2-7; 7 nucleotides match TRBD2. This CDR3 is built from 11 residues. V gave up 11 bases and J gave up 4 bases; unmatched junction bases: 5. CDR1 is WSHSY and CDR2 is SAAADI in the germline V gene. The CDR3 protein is CAVHSGYEQYF. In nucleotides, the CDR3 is TGCGCCGTCCATAGCGGGTACGAGCAGTACTTC.

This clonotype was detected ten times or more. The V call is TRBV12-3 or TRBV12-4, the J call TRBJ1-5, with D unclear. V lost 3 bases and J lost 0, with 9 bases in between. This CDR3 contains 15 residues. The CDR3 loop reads CASSFSELSNQPQHF. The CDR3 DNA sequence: TGTGCCAGCAGTTTTTCAGAACTTAGCAATCAGCCCCAGCATTTT.

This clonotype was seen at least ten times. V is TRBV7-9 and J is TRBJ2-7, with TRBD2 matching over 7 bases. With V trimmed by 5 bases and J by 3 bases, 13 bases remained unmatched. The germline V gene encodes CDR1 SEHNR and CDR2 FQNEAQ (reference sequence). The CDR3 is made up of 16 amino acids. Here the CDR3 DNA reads TGTGCCAGCAGCCCGGAACCGGGACTAATCTACTACGAGCAGTACTTC. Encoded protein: CASSPEPGLIYYEQYF. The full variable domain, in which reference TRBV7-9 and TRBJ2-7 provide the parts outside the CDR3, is DTGVSQNPRHKITKRGQNVTFRCDPISEHNRLYWYRQTLGQGPEFLTYFQNEAQLEKSRLLSDRFSAERPKGSFSTLEIQRTEQGDSAMYLCASSPEPGLIYYEQYFGPGTRLTVT.

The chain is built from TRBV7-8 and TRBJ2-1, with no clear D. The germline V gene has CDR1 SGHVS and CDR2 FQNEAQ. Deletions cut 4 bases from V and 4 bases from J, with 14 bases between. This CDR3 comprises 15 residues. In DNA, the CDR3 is TGTGCCAGCAGCTCCCCAGTTAGGGCTTACAATGAGCAGTTCTTC. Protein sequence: CASSSPVRAYNEQFF.

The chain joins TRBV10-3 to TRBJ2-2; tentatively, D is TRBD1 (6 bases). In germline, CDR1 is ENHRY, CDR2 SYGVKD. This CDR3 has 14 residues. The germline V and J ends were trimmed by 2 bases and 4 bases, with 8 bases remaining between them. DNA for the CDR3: TGTGCCATCAGTGAGGGGGGCGTCACCGGGGAGCTGTTTTTT. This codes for CAISEGGVTGELFF.

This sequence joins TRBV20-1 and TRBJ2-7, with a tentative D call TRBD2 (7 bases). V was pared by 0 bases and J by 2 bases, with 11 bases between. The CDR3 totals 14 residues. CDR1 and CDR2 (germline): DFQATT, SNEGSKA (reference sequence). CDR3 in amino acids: CSAREGGPAYEQYF. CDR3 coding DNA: TGCAGTGCTAGAGAGGGGGGGCCCGCCTACGAGCAGTACTTC.

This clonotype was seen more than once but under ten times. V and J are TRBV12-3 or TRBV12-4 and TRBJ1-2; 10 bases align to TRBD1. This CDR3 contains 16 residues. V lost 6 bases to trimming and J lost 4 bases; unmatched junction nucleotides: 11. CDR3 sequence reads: CASRPGTGAPLYGYTF. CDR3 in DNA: TGTGCCAGCAGACCCGGGACAGGGGCTCCCCTCTATGGCTACACCTTC.

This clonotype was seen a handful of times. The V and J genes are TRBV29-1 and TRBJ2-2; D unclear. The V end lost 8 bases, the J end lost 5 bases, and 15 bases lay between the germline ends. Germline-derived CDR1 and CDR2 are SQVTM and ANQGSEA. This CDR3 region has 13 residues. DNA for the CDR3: TGCAGCTGGGCCCCCCGGCGGACCGGGGAGCTGTTTTTT. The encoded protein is CSWAPRRTGELFF.

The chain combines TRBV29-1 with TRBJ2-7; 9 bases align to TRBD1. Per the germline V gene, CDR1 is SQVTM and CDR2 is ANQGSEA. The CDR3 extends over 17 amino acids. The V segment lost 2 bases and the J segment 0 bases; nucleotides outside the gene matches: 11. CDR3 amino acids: CSVETDAGQGTSYEQYF. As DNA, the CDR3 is TGCAGCGTTGAAACCGACGCCGGACAGGGGACCTCCTACGAGCAGTACTTC.

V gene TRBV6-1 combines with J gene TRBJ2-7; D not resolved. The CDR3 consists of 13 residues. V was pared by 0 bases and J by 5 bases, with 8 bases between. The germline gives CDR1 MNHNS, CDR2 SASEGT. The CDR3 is CASSEARGNEQYF. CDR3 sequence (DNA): TGTGCCAGCAGTGAAGCGCGAGGTAACGAGCAGTACTTC.

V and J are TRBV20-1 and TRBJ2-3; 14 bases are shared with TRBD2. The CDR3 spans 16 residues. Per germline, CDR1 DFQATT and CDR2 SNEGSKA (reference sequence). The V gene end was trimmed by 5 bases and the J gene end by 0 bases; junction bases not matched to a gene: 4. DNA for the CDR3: TGCAGTGCTGGCGGACTAGCGGGAGGTAGCACAGATACGCAGTATTTT. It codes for CSAGGLAGGSTDTQYF.

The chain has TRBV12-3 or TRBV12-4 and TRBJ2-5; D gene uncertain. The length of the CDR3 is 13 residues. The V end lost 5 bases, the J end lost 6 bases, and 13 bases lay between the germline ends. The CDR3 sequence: CASSTSQGQTQYF. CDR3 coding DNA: TGTGCCAGCAGTACCTCACAAGGACAGACCCAGTACTTC.

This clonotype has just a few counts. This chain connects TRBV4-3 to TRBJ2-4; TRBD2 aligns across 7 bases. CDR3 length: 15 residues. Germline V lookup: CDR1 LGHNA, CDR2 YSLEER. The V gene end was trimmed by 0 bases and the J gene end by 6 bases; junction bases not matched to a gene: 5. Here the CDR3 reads CASSQDRASGNIQYF. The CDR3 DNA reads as TGCGCCAGCAGCCAAGATCGGGCTAGCGGAAACATTCAGTACTTC.

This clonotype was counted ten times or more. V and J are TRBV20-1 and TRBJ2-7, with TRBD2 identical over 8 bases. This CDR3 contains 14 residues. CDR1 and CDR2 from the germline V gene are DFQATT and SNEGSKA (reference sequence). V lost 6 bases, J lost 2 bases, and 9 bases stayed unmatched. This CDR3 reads CSAELADHTYEQYF. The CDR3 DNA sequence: TGCAGTGCAGAACTAGCGGATCATACCTACGAGCAGTACTTC.

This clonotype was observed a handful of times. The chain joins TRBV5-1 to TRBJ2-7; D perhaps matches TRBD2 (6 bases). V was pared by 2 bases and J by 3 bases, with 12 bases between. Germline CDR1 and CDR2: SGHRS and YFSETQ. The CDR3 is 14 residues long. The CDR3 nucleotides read TGCGCCAGCAGCTTCAGGGAGGCTTACTACGAGCAGTACTTC. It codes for CASSFREAYYEQYF.

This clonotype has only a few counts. DNA for the CDR3: TGTGCCAGCAGTTCCCTTCGTAATCAGCCCCAGCATTTT. Translated: CASSSLRNQPQHF. V gene TRBV6-5 combines with J gene TRBJ1-5; D call uncertain. The CDR3 runs to 13 residues. CDR1 MNHEY and CDR2 SVGAGI come from the germline V gene. V was shortened by 4 bases and J by 4 bases, with 8 bases between the two germline ends.

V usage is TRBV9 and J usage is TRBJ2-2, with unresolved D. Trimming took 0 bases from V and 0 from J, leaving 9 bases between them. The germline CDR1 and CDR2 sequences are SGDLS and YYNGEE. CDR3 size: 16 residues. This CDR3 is CASSVGHASNTGELFF. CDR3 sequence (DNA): TGTGCCAGCAGCGTAGGTCATGCGTCGAACACCGGGGAGCTGTTTTTT.

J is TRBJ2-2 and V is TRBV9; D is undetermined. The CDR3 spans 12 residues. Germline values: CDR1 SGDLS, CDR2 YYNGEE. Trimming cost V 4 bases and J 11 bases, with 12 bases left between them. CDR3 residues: CASSPGPRELFF. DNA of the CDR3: TGTGCCAGCAGCCCCGGCCCGCGCGAGCTGTTTTTT.

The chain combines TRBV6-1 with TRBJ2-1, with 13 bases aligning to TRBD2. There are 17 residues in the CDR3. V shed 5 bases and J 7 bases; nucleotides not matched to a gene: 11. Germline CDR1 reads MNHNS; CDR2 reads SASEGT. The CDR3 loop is CASSTGLAGSTGNEQFF. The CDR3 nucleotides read TGTGCCAGCAGTACGGGACTAGCGGGATCAACTGGGAATGAGCAGTTCTTC.

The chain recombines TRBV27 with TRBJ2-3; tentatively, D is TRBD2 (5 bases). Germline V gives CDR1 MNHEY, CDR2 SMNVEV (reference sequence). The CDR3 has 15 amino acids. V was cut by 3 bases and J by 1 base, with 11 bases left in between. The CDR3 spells CASSLKARGTDTQYF. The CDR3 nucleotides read TGTGCCAGCAGTTTGAAGGCGCGGGGCACAGATACGCAGTATTTT.